These 15 T cell receptor beta chains share one sample of origin, sequenced in a study of cytomegalovirus exposure and HLA in healthy donors. PCR amplification relied on 60 Vbeta primers (plus 13 Jbeta primers). Libraries were prepared by immunoSEQ multiplex PCR; TCRdb keeps only in-frame clonotypes and omits some of them. Among under 100,000 clones, less than 80% were seen once, and the ten largest hold about an eighth. The specimen was PBMCs. Receptors were obtained from a human donor in good health.

The chain couples TRBV11-2 to TRBJ1-4, with TRBD1 matching over 10 bases. V was clipped by 5 bases and J by 7 bases; unmatched bases: 10. Germline V gene sequence: CDR1 SGHAT, CDR2 FQNNGV. This CDR3 region has 16 residues. This chain's CDR3 is CASSTRGDRGREKLFF. The CDR3, as DNA: TGTGCCAGCAGCACGAGGGGGGACAGGGGACGTGAAAAACTGTTTTTT.

The chain links TRBV7-9 to TRBJ1-2, with 7 nucleotides matching TRBD1. Germline CDR1 and CDR2: SEHNR and FQNEAQ (reference sequence). V dropped 5 bases and J dropped 2; count of bases not matched to a gene: 2. The CDR3 sequence is 13 residues long. This CDR3 is CASSTQGNYGYTF. CDR3 in DNA: TGTGCCAGCAGCACACAGGGGAACTATGGCTACACCTTC.

This sequence joins TRBV5-1 and TRBJ2-2, with a possible D match to TRBD1 (5 bases). This CDR3 comprises 14 residues. Germline CDR1 SGHRS, CDR2 YFSETQ. The germline V and J ends were trimmed by 1 base and 5 bases, with 9 bases remaining between them. CDR3 protein: CASSLLGRTGELFF. CDR3 in DNA: TGCGCCAGCAGCTTGTTGGGGCGTACCGGGGAGCTGTTTTTT. Looking up the rest from reference TRBV5-1 and TRBJ2-2 gives the full variable domain: KAGVTQTPRYLIKTRGQQVTLSCSPISGHRSVSWYQQTPGQGLQFLFEYFSETQRNKGNFPGRFSGRQFSNSRSEMNVSTLELGDSALYLCASSLLGRTGELFFGEGSRLTVL.

This chain joins TRBV12-5 and TRBJ1-3; a possible D gene is TRBD1 (5 bases). This CDR3 comprises 16 residues. Germline V gene lookup returns CDR1 LGHNT and CDR2 FRNRAP. Trimming stripped 0 bases from V and 0 bases from J, with 9 bases between. This CDR3 is CASGLVLGRSGNTIYF. Here the CDR3 DNA reads TGTGCTAGTGGTTTGGTACTGGGGCGCTCTGGAAACACCATATATTTT. Full variable domain (missing parts from reference TRBV12-5 and TRBJ1-3): DARVTQTPRHKVTEMGQEVTMRCQPILGHNTVFWYRQTMMQGLELLAYFRNRAPLDDSGMPKDRFSAEMPDATLATLKIQPSEPRDSAVYFCASGLVLGRSGNTIYFGEGSWLTVV.

This rearrangement joins TRBV6-1 to TRBJ1-2; a weak D match, TRBD1 (6 bases). The CDR3 totals 17 residues. CDR1 and CDR2 (germline): MNHNS, SASEGT. The V gene lost 1 base and the J gene lost 0 bases, with 15 bases spanning the gap. The CDR3 nucleotides read TGTGCCAGCAGTGAAGAGGGGGTTGCAGGGACTAACTATGGCTACACCTTC. It specifies CASSEEGVAGTNYGYTF.

This clone showed up just a few times. This chain connects TRBV7-9 to TRBJ2-1; a weak D match, TRBD1 (5 bases). The CDR3 covers 15 residues. Trimming left V 5 bases short and J 2 bases short, with 13 bases between. Germline CDR1 SEHNR, CDR2 FQNEAQ (reference sequence). The CDR3 DNA is TGTGCCAGCAGCCCCGACTGGGGCGCCTACAATGAGCAGTTCTTC. This codes for CASSPDWGAYNEQFF.

The sample holds one count of this clone. This chain connects TRBV2 to TRBJ1-2, with no clear D. The V gene's germline CDR1 is SNHLY and CDR2 FYNNEI. The CDR3 is 13 residues long. Trimming pared 7 bases from V and 5 bases from J, leaving 14 bases between. The CDR3 here is CASKDSVGYGYTF. The CDR3 DNA reads TGTGCCAGCAAGGACTCGGTAGGGTATGGCTACACCTTC.

The genes are TRBV18 and TRBJ1-1; 8 nucleotides match TRBD1. Germline V gene sequence: CDR1 KGHSH, CDR2 LQKENI. Germline trimming cut 3 bases from V and 12 bases from J; bases unmatched to any gene: 6. The CDR3 runs to 12 residues. The CDR3 coding sequence is TGTGCCAGCTCACCCGGACAGGGCGAGACTTTCTTT. It translates to CASSPGQGETFF.

V gene TRBV4-3 combines with J gene TRBJ2-3; D remains unclear. This CDR3 has 15 residues. Germline V gene data show CDR1 as LGHNA and CDR2 as YSLEER. V was cut by 0 bases and J by 0 bases, with 7 bases left in between. The CDR3 DNA sequence: TGCGCCAGCAGCCAAGATCGGTCTAGCACAGATACGCAGTATTTT. Protein product: CASSQDRSSTDTQYF.

This sequence joins TRBV2 and TRBJ1-2; D perhaps matches TRBD1 (6 bases). The V and J ends lost 6 bases and 4 bases respectively, with 18 bases between them. Germline V gives CDR1 SNHLY, CDR2 FYNNEI. The CDR3 extends over 15 amino acids. CDR3 coding DNA: TGTGCCAGCAGGGAAACAGGGCAGGGGATCTATGGCTACACCTTC. Amino acids: CASRETGQGIYGYTF. Together with reference TRBV2 and TRBJ1-2, the CDR3 gives the full variable domain: EPEVTQTPSHQVTQMGQEVILRCVPISNHLYFYWYRQILGQKVEFLVSFYNNEISEKSEIFDDQFSVERPDGSNFTLKIRSTKLEDSAMYFCASRETGQGIYGYTFGSGTRLTVV.

This clone was detected once. This chain uses TRBV25-1 with TRBJ1-1, with D uncertain. Deletions cut 1 base from V and 1 base from J, with 10 bases between. Germline lookup yields CDR1 MGHDK and CDR2 SYGVNS. The CDR3 loop spans 15 amino acids. The chain's CDR3 is CASSEWGGQNTEAFF. The CDR3 bases are TGTGCCAGCAGTGAATGGGGAGGCCAGAACACTGAAGCTTTCTTT. Complete variable domain (other parts from reference TRBV25-1 and TRBJ1-1): EADIYQTPRYLVIGTGKKITLECSQTMGHDKMYWYQQDPGMELHLIHYSYGVNSTEKGDLSSESTVSRIRTEHFPLTLESARPSHTSQYLCASSEWGGQNTEAFFGQGTRLTVV.

This clone was counted between two and nine times. This rearrangement joins TRBV6-1 to TRBJ2-3; 9 nucleotides agree with TRBD2. CDR1 and CDR2 from the germline V gene are MNHNS and SASEGT. This CDR3 has 15 residues. V trimming: 10 bases; J trimming: 5 bases; junction bases outside the gene matches: 13. This chain's CDR3 is CATRGSGGEGDTQYF. CDR3 DNA sequence: TGTGCCACCCGGGGTAGCGGGGGAGAAGGAGATACGCAGTATTTT.

This chain uses TRBV11-2 with TRBJ1-1; no firm D call. The CDR3 is 13 residues long. The ends were cut back, 3 bases at V and 10 bases at J, with 15 bases in the middle. Looked up from germline, CDR1 is SGHAT and CDR2 is FQNNGV. In nucleotides, the CDR3 is TGTGCCAGCAGCTTCGAGCCAACGAGTCGAGCTTTCTTT. Its translation is CASSFEPTSRAFF.

This rearrangement joins TRBV18 to TRBJ1-2, with TRBD1 identical over 8 bases. Per the germline V gene, CDR1 is KGHSH and CDR2 is LQKENI. This CDR3 region has 15 residues. V gave up 4 bases and J gave up 1 base; unmatched junction bases: 5. The CDR3 DNA reads as TGTGCCAGCTCACTGGTTGGACAGGGTAACTATGGCTACACCTTC. Protein sequence: CASSLVGQGNYGYTF.

CDR3: CASRITGLDGYTF. The CDR3 DNA reads TGTGCCAGCAGAATTACAGGGTTGGACGGCTACACCTTC. The chain joins TRBV6-1 to TRBJ1-2; a possible D gene is TRBD1 (6 bases). CDR3 size: 13 residues. V gave up 6 bases and J gave up 8 bases, with 16 bases separating them. Germline CDR1 reads MNHNS; CDR2 reads SASEGT.